This T cell receptor beta chain came from a study of T cell repertoires in cytomegalovirus infection (dated by TCRdb to about 2019). Notes on the research overall: Because public TCR beta signatures pointed to carriage of CMV infection together with the matching HLA type, the HLA type of each donor mattered for the analysis. Results the study describes overall, beyond this receptor: Carriers of CMV infection plus the relevant HLA type were discriminated by the cumulative frequency of public TCR beta family members in the study cohort and in an independent roughly 340-donor cohort. The ex vivo response was dominated by HLA-C-restricted CMV-specific TCR beta clonotypes, which also provided the single most frequent clonotype in two of eight donors.

The reads were generated on an Illumina HiSeq 1500. TCRdb itself trimmed the public reads at Q25 with fastp, ran MiXCR and retained productive beta chains. Rows matching on CDR3 protein sequence are summarized as one entry with the most common DNA and genes. Here the sample has some 400,000 distinct CDR3 sequences; 15% to 20% occur a single time. 7.5% to 9.5% of the sample goes to the ten largest clones. The CDR3, cysteine through phenylalanine, is 16 amino acids long. The retained sequence is limited to the CDR3, 48 bases, with the frame set at the first base. CDR1 and CDR2 are drawn from the germline V gene: MNHEY, SVGEGT. V has 2 bases trimmed and J has 7 bases trimmed; junction bases matching no gene number 12. The sample holds a few counts of this clonotype. Its antigen remains undetermined. No base qualities exist here, and no much larger clone lies one base off it.

Sequencing input: PBMCs. The rearranged segments are TRBV6-2 or TRBV6-3 and TRBJ2-7; 9 middle bases align to TRBD2. This clonotype was obtained from a human donor in good health (CMV status not recorded). Some clones in this sample may be carry-over from other donors' samples. The DNA sequence is as follows: TGTGCCAGCAGTTACACAGGGACTAGCATCCCTCGAGAGCAGTACTTC. The encoded protein is CASSYTGTSIPREQYF.